The present TCR beta chain was sequenced within a study of T cells in Graves' hyperthyroidism and ophthalmopathy. Researchers amplified the TCR beta CDR3 regions from RNA transcripts. TCR CDR3 regions were first amplified by RT-PCR with HTBI primers. TCRdb independently ran MiXCR on the multiplex PCR reads; one entry per CDR3 protein. The sample contains fewer than 400,000 distinct CDR3 sequences, 20% to 25% of which appear only once. The CDR3 loop spans 12 amino acids. V was pared by 8 bases and J by 6 bases, with 3 bases of the junction left unmatched. The germline CDR1 and CDR2 sequences are SNHLY and FYNNEI. This clonotype showed up many times. For the diagnoses, clinical symptoms, serum thyroxine and TRAb, thyroid ultrasound and orbital computed tomography were used.

Sequenced material: blood. V and J are TRBV2 and TRBJ1-2; 10 bases are a match to TRBD1. The clonotype was recovered from a man aged 45 to 65 with Graves' hyperthyroidism. The CDR3 DNA reads as TGTGCCAGCTCCGGGACAGGGGATGGCTACACCTTC. Residues: CASSGTGDGYTF.